A single sample is the source of the 16 T cell receptor beta chains below, sequenced in a study of blood T cell repertoires in COVID-19 (dated by TCRdb to about 2020). Library generation was performed with the immunoSEQ multiplex PCR assay. TCRdb stores this immuneACCESS table with in-frame sequences only. Part of the clones is absent; in the studies checked, under half of the shortfall reflects unresolved V genes, and no reason is known for the rest. This sample holds 150,000 to 200,000 clones; 74% were observed only once. The biggest ten clones account for about 3% of the sample. The sample taken for sequencing was peripheral blood. The receptors derive from a woman older than 75 with acute or convalescent COVID-19.

This rearrangement joins TRBV20-1 to TRBJ1-4; 7 nucleotides match TRBD1. Germline CDR1 DFQATT, CDR2 SNEGSKA (reference sequence). V lost 3 bases and J lost 6; bases outside the gene matches: 4. The CDR3 contains 13 residues. CDR3 loop: CSASGGGDEKLFF. The CDR3 coding sequence is TGCAGTGCTAGTGGAGGGGGCGATGAAAAACTGTTTTTT.

This clone has only a few counts. The chain has TRBV5-1 and TRBJ2-2; D is perhaps TRBD2 (6 bases). This CDR3 spans 16 amino acids. Germline loops: CDR1 SGHRS, CDR2 YFSETQ. V gave up 4 bases and J gave up 0 bases, with 13 bases separating them. CDR3 coding DNA: TGCGCCAGCAGCCCGGGACTGCAGACGAACACCGGGGAGCTGTTTTTT. Translated, it gives CASSPGLQTNTGELFF.

The rearrangement uses TRBV2 and TRBJ1-3; D possibly corresponds to TRBD1 (6 bases). The ends were cut back, 4 bases at V and 2 bases at J, with 15 bases in the middle. Germline V gene data show CDR1 as SNHLY and CDR2 as FYNNEI. This CDR3 has 16 residues. DNA of the CDR3: TGTGCCAGCAGTGGCACTCCCTCAGGGGCTGGAAACACCATATATTTT. It codes for CASSGTPSGAGNTIYF.

J is TRBJ1-5 and V is TRBV6-4, with D unclear. The V end was cut by 6 bases, the J end by 6 bases, with 12 bases between. The CDR3 has 13 residues. Germline lookup yields CDR1 MRHNA and CDR2 SNTAGT. The CDR3 region is CASSPDRGQPQHF. The CDR3 DNA reads TGTGCCAGCAGCCCAGATCGGGGTCAGCCCCAGCATTTT.

The chain recombines TRBV11-2 with TRBJ2-3, with D possibly being TRBD2 (6 bases). Per germline, CDR1 SGHAT and CDR2 FQNNGV. This CDR3 contains 16 residues. Trimming removed 5 bases at V and 4 bases at J, with 19 bases between. The CDR3 coding sequence is TGTGCCAGCAGCCATCCGGGGGAGTTTGTTGCAGATACGCAGTATTTT. Protein: CASSHPGEFVADTQYF.

The chain recombines TRBV27 with TRBJ2-1; 12 bases map to TRBD2. In germline, CDR1 is MNHEY, CDR2 SMNVEV (reference sequence). V was pared by 5 bases and J by 6 bases, with 8 bases of the junction left unmatched. The CDR3 loop spans 16 amino acids. The CDR3 spells CASSPRLAGVGNEQFF. DNA of the CDR3: TGTGCCAGCAGTCCACGACTAGCGGGAGTTGGCAATGAGCAGTTCTTC.

V gene TRBV11-2 combines with J gene TRBJ1-3, with 10 bases matching TRBD1. From germline, CDR1 is SGHAT and CDR2 FQNNGV. CDR3 length: 18 amino acids. J lost 1 base, V lost 6 bases, and 12 bases had no gene match. In DNA, the CDR3 is TGTGCCAGCAGGCAGGGACAGGGGAGAATTTATTCTGGAAACACCATATATTTT. Translating it yields CASRQGQGRIYSGNTIYF.

The V call is TRBV11-3, the J call TRBJ2-2; 9 positions agree with TRBD1. Germline loops: CDR1 SGHNT, CDR2 YENEEA. After removal of 5 bases from V and 6 bases from J, the junction contained 13 bases not matched to a gene. This CDR3 spans 17 amino acids. This CDR3 is CASSASSGTGRSGELFF. The CDR3 DNA follows: TGTGCCAGCAGCGCCTCGTCCGGGACAGGGAGGTCCGGGGAGCTGTTTTTT. Full variable domain (remainder filled in from reference TRBV11-3 and TRBJ2-2): EAGVVQSPRYKIIEKKQPVAFWCNPISGHNTLYWYLQNLGQGPELLIRYENEEAVDDSQLPKDRFSAERLKGVDSTLKIQPAELGDSAVYLCASSASSGTGRSGELFFGEGSRLTVL.

V is TRBV6-2 or TRBV6-3 and J is TRBJ1-5; D is undetermined. The germline CDR1 and CDR2 sequences are MNHEY and SVGEGT. V was cut by 0 bases and J by 7 bases, with 10 bases left in between. CDR3 length equals 14 residues. The CDR3 reads CASSYSTGWQPQHF. CDR3 DNA sequence: TGTGCCAGCAGTTACTCCACGGGTTGGCAGCCCCAGCATTTT.

The rearrangement links TRBV23-1 to TRBJ1-1; D is unresolved. TRBV23-1 is assigned to the ORF class and has an uncertain function. This CDR3 has 15 residues. V gave up 6 bases and J gave up 0 bases, with 14 bases separating them. The CDR3 spells CASSPLGHMNTEAFF. CDR3 sequence (DNA): TGCGCCAGCAGCCCTCTGGGCCATATGAACACTGAAGCTTTCTTT.

The chain joins TRBV7-2 to TRBJ1-2; 12 bases align to TRBD1. Germline CDR1 and CDR2: SGHTA and FQGNSA. The V segment lost 5 bases and the J segment 5 bases; nucleotides outside the gene matches: 6. The CDR3 length is 15 residues. Written as DNA, the CDR3 is TGTGCCAGCAGCCCCGAGGGACAGGGGGCGTATGGCTACACCTTC. Its translation: CASSPEGQGAYGYTF. Complete variable domain (other parts from reference TRBV7-2 and TRBJ1-2): GAGVSQSPSNKVTEKGKDVELRCDPISGHTALYWYRQSLGQGLEFLIYFQGNSAPDKSGLPSDRFSAERTGGSVSTLTIQRTQQEDSAVYLCASSPEGQGAYGYTFGSGTRLTVV.

This chain uses TRBV2 with TRBJ2-2; D is perhaps TRBD2 (5 bases). V was trimmed by 10 bases and J by 1 base, leaving 13 bases between them. Per germline, CDR1 SNHLY and CDR2 FYNNEI. The CDR3 extends over 14 amino acids. This chain's CDR3 is CATMKAVNTGELFF. As DNA, the CDR3 is TGTGCCACCATGAAAGCGGTGAACACCGGGGAGCTGTTTTTT.

The chain uses TRBV7-9 and TRBJ2-7, with a possible D match to TRBD2 (6 bases). Between the trimmed V and J ends, which lost 5 bases and 5 bases, there was a span of 16 bases. Germline CDR1 is SEHNR and CDR2 is FQNEAQ (reference sequence). The CDR3 is made up of 14 amino acids. As DNA, the CDR3 is TGTGCCAGCAGCCTGGACTATCGGTACAACGAGCAGTACTTC. This encodes CASSLDYRYNEQYF. Complete variable domain (other parts from reference TRBV7-9 and TRBJ2-7): DTGVSQNPRHKITKRGQNVTFRCDPISEHNRLYWYRQTLGQGPEFLTYFQNEAQLEKSRLLSDRFSAERPKGSFSTLEIQRTEQGDSAMYLCASSLDYRYNEQYFGPGTRLTVT.

The V call is TRBV5-1, the J call TRBJ1-5, with 7 bases identical to TRBD1. Germline values: CDR1 SGHRS, CDR2 YFSETQ. V shed 3 bases and J 4 bases; nucleotides not matched to a gene: 4. There are 14 residues in the CDR3. The CDR3 region has the DNA TGCGCCAGCAGCTCAGGGACAGCGAATCAGCCCCAGCATTTT. It encodes CASSSGTANQPQHF.

The chain is built from TRBV6-2 or TRBV6-3 and TRBJ2-3; 9 bases match TRBD2. Germline-derived CDR1 and CDR2 are MNHEY and SVGEGT. The CDR3 spans 16 residues. J lost 4 bases, V lost 2 bases, and 7 bases had no gene match. CDR3 sequence reads: CASSYRIAGAPDTQYF. The CDR3 bases are TGTGCCAGCAGTTACCGGATAGCGGGAGCCCCAGATACGCAGTATTTT.

V and J are TRBV11-3 and TRBJ2-1, with TRBD1 matching 8 bases. Germline-derived CDR1 and CDR2 are SGHNT and YENEEA. Trimming took 3 bases from V and 6 from J; bases not matched to a gene: 7. The CDR3 is 15 amino acids. The DNA of the CDR3 is TGTGCCAGCAGCTTCGATGGGGGACAGGCCAATGAGCAGTTCTTC. Translation gives CASSFDGGQANEQFF.